One sample yielded the 8 T cell receptor beta chains listed below, sequenced in a study of blood T cell repertoires in COVID-19. Produced via immunoSEQ multiplex PCR; TCRdb's table is partial and in-frame only. This sample has approximately 170,000 clones; almost 85% occur once, and the top ten carry roughly 7.5%. The material sequenced was peripheral blood. The receptors were sampled from a middle-aged man who had recovered from COVID-19.

The V gene is TRBV19, the J gene TRBJ2-1, with TRBD2 matching over 8 bases. V lost 5 bases to trimming and J lost 7 bases; unmatched junction nucleotides: 10. This CDR3 contains 15 residues. Germline CDR1 is LNHDA and CDR2 is SQIVND (reference sequence). CDR3 coding DNA: TGTGCCAGTAGTGAGATCGGGGGGGCCGTTAATGAGCAGTTCTTC. Translating gives CASSEIGGAVNEQFF.

The chain has TRBV7-9 and TRBJ1-1; D is uncertain. The V end lost 5 bases, the J end lost 8 bases, and 9 bases lay between the germline ends. The CDR3 is made up of 11 amino acids. Germline V gives CDR1 SEHNR, CDR2 FQNEAQ (reference sequence). This CDR3 reads CASSHGGEAFF. The CDR3, as DNA: TGTGCCAGCAGCCACGGAGGGGAAGCTTTCTTT.

The V gene is TRBV19, the J gene TRBJ1-5, with TRBD1 as a possible D gene (5 bases). Germline V gene lookup returns CDR1 LNHDA and CDR2 SQIVND (reference sequence). With 11 bases removed from V and 4 bases from J, the gap between germline ends came to 15 bases. The CDR3 is 13 amino acids. CDR3 DNA: TGTGCCGGAGGGGCAGGTTGGAATCAGCCCCAGCATTTT. It codes for CAGGAGWNQPQHF.

The chain is built from TRBV24-1 and TRBJ1-2; TRBD1 might be the D (5 bases). CDR1 KGHDR and CDR2 SFDVKD come from the germline V gene. CDR3 length: 13 amino acids. V lost 4 bases to trimming and J lost 8 bases, with 13 bases between them. The CDR3 spells CATSETRDSGYTF. The CDR3 DNA is TGTGCCACCAGTGAGACACGAGACAGCGGCTACACCTTC.

This rearrangement joins TRBV20-1 to TRBJ1-6, with D possibly being TRBD1 (6 bases). Trimming shortened V by 3 bases and J by 13 bases, and 19 bases separated the two germline ends. The CDR3 is made up of 14 amino acids. Germline CDR1 DFQATT, CDR2 SNEGSKA (reference sequence). The CDR3 loop reads CSASVTGTTLPLHF. CDR3 coding DNA: TGCAGTGCTAGTGTCACCGGGACAACACTTCCCCTCCACTTT.

The genes are TRBV19 and TRBJ1-5, with D perhaps matching TRBD1 (5 bases). The CDR3 sequence is 16 residues long. V was trimmed by 5 bases and J by 0 bases, leaving 14 bases between them. In germline, CDR1 is LNHDA, CDR2 SQIVND (reference sequence). CDR3 nucleotides: TGTGCCAGTAGTTCCCTAGAAGGGGCTAGCAATCAGCCCCAGCATTTT. It is translated as CASSSLEGASNQPQHF.

V usage is TRBV6-5 and J usage is TRBJ2-7; 8 bases agree with TRBD1. Germline V gene sequence: CDR1 MNHEY, CDR2 SVGAGI. V lost 4 bases to trimming and J lost 2 bases; unmatched junction nucleotides: 4. The CDR3 is 14 residues long. CDR3 sequence (DNA): TGTGCCAGCAGTTCACTCAGGGGGCCCTACGAGCAGTACTTC. Protein: CASSSLRGPYEQYF.

The V and J genes are TRBV7-4 and TRBJ1-2; 7 positions match TRBD1. V was pared by 5 bases and J by 3 bases, with 6 bases of the junction left unmatched. Germline V gene sequence: CDR1 SGHVT, CDR2 SQSDAQ. This CDR3 comprises 14 residues. The CDR3, as DNA: TGTGCCAGCAGCCGCTGGACAGGTTACTATGGCTACACCTTC. It is translated as CASSRWTGYYGYTF.